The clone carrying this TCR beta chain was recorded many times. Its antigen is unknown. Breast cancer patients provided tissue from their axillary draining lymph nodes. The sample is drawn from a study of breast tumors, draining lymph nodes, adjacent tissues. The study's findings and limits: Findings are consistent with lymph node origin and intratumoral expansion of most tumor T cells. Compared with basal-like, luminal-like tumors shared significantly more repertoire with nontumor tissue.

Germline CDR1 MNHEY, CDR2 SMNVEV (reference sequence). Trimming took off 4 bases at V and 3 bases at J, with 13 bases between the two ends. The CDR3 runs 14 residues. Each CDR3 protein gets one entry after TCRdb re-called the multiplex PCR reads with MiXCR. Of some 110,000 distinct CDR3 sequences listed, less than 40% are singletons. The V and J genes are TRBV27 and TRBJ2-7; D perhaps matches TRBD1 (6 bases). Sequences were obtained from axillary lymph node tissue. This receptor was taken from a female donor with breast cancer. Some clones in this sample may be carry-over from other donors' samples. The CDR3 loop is CASSSQDSFYEQYF. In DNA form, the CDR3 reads TGTGCCAGCAGTTCCCAGGACAGCTTCTACGAGCAGTACTTC.